These T cell receptor beta chains were read from a single sample in a study of T cells in Graves' hyperthyroidism and ophthalmopathy. One entry per CDR3 protein, called by TCRdb with MiXCR from the multiplex PCR reads. In the table there are hundreds of thousands of distinct CDR3 sequences, 11% to 15% of which are singletons. The sequenced sample was blood. These receptors were obtained from a woman aged 30 to 39 with Graves' hyperthyroidism that later progressed to Graves' ophthalmopathy. CDR3s include the opening cysteine and the closing phenylalanine or tryptophan. The order of the fields is J gene, D gene, V gene, CDR3 protein. A D gene is named only where the DNA matches it firmly.

J gene: TRBJ2-7
D gene: NA
V gene: TRBV11-2
CDR3 protein: CASSLALLGSASSYEQYF

J gene: TRBJ2-7
D gene: TRBD2
V gene: TRBV4-1
CDR3 protein: CASSQGGTSYEQYF

J gene: TRBJ1-6
D gene: TRBD1
V gene: TRBV6-2/TRBV6-3
CDR3 protein: CATNPGTGEHSPLHF

J gene: TRBJ1-2
D gene: NA
V gene: TRBV12-3/TRBV12-4
CDR3 protein: CASSPLDRDGYTF

J gene: TRBJ2-5
D gene: TRBD2
V gene: TRBV6-1
CDR3 protein: CASSNRSPGGETQYF

J gene: TRBJ2-7
D gene: TRBD1
V gene: TRBV12-3/TRBV12-4
CDR3 protein: CASSSGQGANEQYF

J gene: TRBJ2-1
D gene: TRBD2
V gene: TRBV25-1
CDR3 protein: CASSDLRGLAGVLEDEQFF

J gene: TRBJ1-2
D gene: TRBD1
V gene: TRBV2
CDR3 protein: CASSEATGGGYGYTF

J gene: TRBJ2-7
D gene: NA
V gene: TRBV20-1
CDR3 protein: CSAMGRSTYEQYF

J gene: TRBJ1-4
D gene: NA
V gene: TRBV25-1
CDR3 protein: CASSESRGNEKLFF

J gene: TRBJ2-2
D gene: NA
V gene: TRBV4-1
CDR3 protein: CASRTLPASRDTGELFF

J gene: TRBJ2-3
D gene: NA
V gene: TRBV6-2/TRBV6-3
CDR3 protein: CASSPSQRDTQYF

J gene: TRBJ2-5
D gene: TRBD2
V gene: TRBV11-2
CDR3 protein: CASSQNYRDYEETQYF

J gene: TRBJ2-4
D gene: NA
V gene: TRBV24-1
CDR3 protein: CATSDTGAKDTKNIQYF

J gene: TRBJ1-1
D gene: NA
V gene: TRBV9
CDR3 protein: CASSPPRATEAFF

J gene: TRBJ2-1
D gene: NA
V gene: TRBV7-7
CDR3 protein: CASSLDGNYNEQLF

J gene: TRBJ2-5
D gene: TRBD2
V gene: TRBV29-1
CDR3 protein: CSTGGGHQETQYF

J gene: TRBJ1-2
D gene: NA
V gene: TRBV7-2
CDR3 protein: CASSLFQGYTF

J gene: TRBJ2-2
D gene: NA
V gene: TRBV19
CDR3 protein: CASRKVLGELFF

J gene: TRBJ1-1
D gene: NA
V gene: TRBV5-5
CDR3 protein: CASRMGANTEAFF

J gene: TRBJ2-7
D gene: TRBD1
V gene: TRBV19
CDR3 protein: CASSGPGQGLYEQYF

J gene: TRBJ2-1
D gene: NA
V gene: TRBV3-1
CDR3 protein: CASSQDGQNYNEQFF

J gene: TRBJ2-2
D gene: NA
V gene: TRBV6-1
CDR3 protein: CASSEDRGGELFF

J gene: TRBJ1-2
D gene: NA
V gene: TRBV2
CDR3 protein: CASSDQVLQSYGYTF

J gene: TRBJ1-5
D gene: NA
V gene: TRBV20-1
CDR3 protein: CSAKVLGDQPQHF

J gene: TRBJ2-7
D gene: NA
V gene: TRBV12-3/TRBV12-4
CDR3 protein: CASSFRQGGLYEQYF

J gene: TRBJ2-7
D gene: NA
V gene: TRBV7-3
CDR3 protein: CASSPFGSYEQYF

J gene: TRBJ1-2
D gene: NA
V gene: TRBV28
CDR3 protein: CASSLIDYGYTF

J gene: TRBJ2-7
D gene: TRBD2
V gene: TRBV5-5
CDR3 protein: CASSLSGRGYEQYF

J gene: TRBJ1-2
D gene: TRBD1
V gene: TRBV20-1
CDR3 protein: CSVDRGTIGGYTF

J gene: TRBJ2-7
D gene: TRBD1
V gene: TRBV12-5
CDR3 protein: CASGLGDRGIYEQYF

J gene: TRBJ2-5
D gene: TRBD1
V gene: TRBV7-9
CDR3 protein: CASSLAGGRWETQYF

J gene: TRBJ2-7
D gene: NA
V gene: TRBV4-1
CDR3 protein: CASTQDPGGRYEQYF

J gene: TRBJ2-1
D gene: TRBD1
V gene: TRBV7-6
CDR3 protein: CASRGQGTNNEQFF

J gene: TRBJ2-1
D gene: TRBD1
V gene: TRBV12-5
CDR3 protein: CASSGQGSLRAAYNEQFF

J gene: TRBJ1-5
D gene: NA
V gene: TRBV28
CDR3 protein: CASSLEGNYNQPQHF

J gene: TRBJ2-5
D gene: NA
V gene: TRBV6-2/TRBV6-3
CDR3 protein: CASSHQQGSLAETQYF

J gene: TRBJ2-1
D gene: TRBD2
V gene: TRBV24-1
CDR3 protein: CATSDFGTSGSRNEQFF

J gene: TRBJ2-7
D gene: NA
V gene: TRBV7-9
CDR3 protein: CASSWEGGGHEQYF

J gene: TRBJ1-4
D gene: NA
V gene: TRBV18
CDR3 protein: CASSPYEGVTTNEKLFF

J gene: TRBJ2-1
D gene: TRBD1
V gene: TRBV9
CDR3 protein: CASRPGTESYNEQFF

J gene: TRBJ2-5
D gene: NA
V gene: TRBV24-1
CDR3 protein: CATSDLSASQETQYF

J gene: TRBJ2-7
D gene: TRBD1
V gene: TRBV7-2
CDR3 protein: CASSTDRDPNEQYF

J gene: TRBJ1-5
D gene: NA
V gene: TRBV6-1
CDR3 protein: CASSIRENQPQHF

J gene: TRBJ1-5
D gene: NA
V gene: TRBV19
CDR3 protein: CATRDQPQHF

J gene: TRBJ1-1
D gene: NA
V gene: TRBV18
CDR3 protein: CASSPTRNTEAFF

J gene: TRBJ2-2
D gene: NA
V gene: TRBV19
CDR3 protein: CASSPGWYAGELFF

J gene: TRBJ2-1
D gene: NA
V gene: TRBV7-6
CDR3 protein: CASSPPGGGDYNEQFF